This T cell receptor (beta chain) was identified in a study of T cell responses to AZD1222 COVID-19 vaccine. General observations from the study: Clonal diversity was possibly underestimated; the donors were predominantly white British and more often female. Elevations in Spike-specific TCR breadth and depth followed administration of two AZD1222 doses. Regions 160-218 and 743-854 dominated among vaccine-associated CD4 TCRs spanning spike. Unmutated variant regions reportedly attract nearly half of all spike-specific TCRs.

Data came from immunoSEQ multiplex PCR; TCRdb stores just in-frame clones and leaves some out. The sample contains some 150,000 clones, less than 95% of which appear only once. Per the germline V gene, CDR1 is LGHNT and CDR2 is FRNRAP. CDR3 size: 22 residues. Between the trimmed V and J ends, which lost 1 base and 1 base, there was a span of 29 bases. For this clone: The target antigen is unknown.

The clonotype was recovered from an adult in good health. The sequencing used peripheral blood, collected on day 0 of AZD1222 vaccination. The chain recombines TRBV12-5 with TRBJ2-4; maybe TRBD1 (7 bases). The CDR3 is CASGLGQGDTAGIWGAKNIQYF. For the CDR3, the DNA is TGTGCTAGTGGTTTGGGACAGGGCGATACGGCGGGGATATGGGGGGCCAAAAACATTCAGTACTTC.